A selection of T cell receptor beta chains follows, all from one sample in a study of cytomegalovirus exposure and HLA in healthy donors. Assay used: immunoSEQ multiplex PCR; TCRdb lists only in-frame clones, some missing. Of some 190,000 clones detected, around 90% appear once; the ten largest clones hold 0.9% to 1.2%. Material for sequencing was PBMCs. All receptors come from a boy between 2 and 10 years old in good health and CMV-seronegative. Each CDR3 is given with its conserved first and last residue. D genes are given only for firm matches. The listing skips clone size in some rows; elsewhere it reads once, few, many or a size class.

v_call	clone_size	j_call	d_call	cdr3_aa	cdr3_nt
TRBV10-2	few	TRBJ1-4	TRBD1	CASSGTENEKLFF	TGCGCCAGCAGCGGGACAGAGAATGAAAAACTGTTTTTT
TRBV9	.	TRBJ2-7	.	CASSVDQGLHSYEQYF	TGTGCCAGCAGCGTAGATCAGGGACTCCACTCCTACGAGCAGTACTTC
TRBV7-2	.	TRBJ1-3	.	CASRRGGSGNTIYF	TGTGCCAGCAGGAGGGGGGGTTCTGGAAACACCATATATTTT
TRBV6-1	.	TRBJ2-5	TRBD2	CASSELRTSGHQETQYF	TGTGCCAGCAGTGAACTGAGGACTAGCGGACACCAAGAGACCCAGTACTTC
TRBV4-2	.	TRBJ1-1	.	CASSQANTEAFF	TGTGCCAGCAGCCAGGCGAACACTGAAGCTTTCTTT
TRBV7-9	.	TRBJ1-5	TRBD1	CASSATGGRQPQHF	TGTGCCAGCAGCGCCACAGGGGGCAGACAGCCCCAGCATTTT
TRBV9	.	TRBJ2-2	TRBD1	CASSVGTGDDTGELFF	TGTGCCAGCAGCGTCGGGACAGGGGACGACACCGGGGAGCTGTTTTTT
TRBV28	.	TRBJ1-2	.	CASKVAAGAHLNLGYTF	TGTGCCAGCAAAGTGGCGGCAGGGGCCCACTTAAATCTAGGCTACACCTTC
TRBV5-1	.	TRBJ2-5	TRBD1	CASSLEGAETQYF	TGCGCCAGCAGCTTGGAGGGGGCAGAGACCCAGTACTTC
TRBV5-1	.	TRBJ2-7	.	CASTVGGGAGYEQYF	TGCGCCAGCACCGTTGGAGGGGGCGCTGGGTACGAGCAGTACTTC
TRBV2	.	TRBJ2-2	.	CASSVQRANTGELFF	TGTGCCAGCAGTGTACAGAGAGCGAACACCGGGGAGCTGTTTTTT
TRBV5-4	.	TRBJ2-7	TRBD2	CASSDGGGGLHEQYF	TGTGCCAGCAGCGACGGGGGGGGCGGTCTCCACGAGCAGTACTTC
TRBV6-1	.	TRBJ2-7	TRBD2	CASSERGGAEQYF	TGTGCCAGCAGTGAGCGGGGGGGAGCCGAGCAGTACTTC
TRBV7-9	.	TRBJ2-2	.	CASSSQQGTTGELFF	TGTGCCAGCAGCTCTCAACAGGGTACCACCGGGGAGCTGTTTTTT
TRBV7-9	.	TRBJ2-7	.	CASSFSNEQYF	TGTGCCAGCAGCTTTAGTAACGAGCAGTACTTC
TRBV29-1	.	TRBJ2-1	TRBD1	CSVLGGSYNEQFF	TGCAGCGTTTTAGGGGGCTCATACAATGAGCAGTTCTTC
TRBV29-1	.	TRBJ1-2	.	CSAVTVAGYTF	TGCAGCGCTGTGACAGTAGCTGGCTACACCTTC
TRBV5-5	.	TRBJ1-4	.	CASSSHGASGKLFF	TGTGCCAGCAGCTCCCATGGAGCCTCTGGAAAACTGTTTTTT
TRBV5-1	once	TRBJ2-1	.	CASSLDGTYNEQFF	TGCGCCAGCAGCTTGGACGGTACCTACAATGAGCAGTTCTTC
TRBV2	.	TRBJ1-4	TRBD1	CASRTGEKLFF	TGTGCCAGCAGGACAGGGGAAAAACTGTTTTTT
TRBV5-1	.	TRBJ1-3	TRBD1	CASSTGTGSGNTIYF	TGCGCCAGCAGTACCGGGACAGGGTCTGGAAACACCATATATTTT
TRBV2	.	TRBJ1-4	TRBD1	CASTGQYNEKLFF	TGTGCCAGCACGGGACAGTACAATGAAAAACTGTTTTTT
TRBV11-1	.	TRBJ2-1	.	CASRAAPSYNEQFF	TGTGCCAGCAGGGCGGCTCCCTCCTACAATGAGCAGTTCTTC
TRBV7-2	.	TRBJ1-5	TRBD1	CASSPGQGLQPQHF	TGTGCCAGCAGCCCTGGACAGGGGTTGCAGCCCCAGCATTTT
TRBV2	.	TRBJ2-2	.	CAGDRLADTGELFF	TGTGCCGGGGACAGGCTAGCGGATACCGGGGAGCTGTTTTTT
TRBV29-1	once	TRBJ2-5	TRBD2	CSVERLAAQETQYF	TGCAGCGTTGAGAGACTAGCGGCTCAAGAGACCCAGTACTTC
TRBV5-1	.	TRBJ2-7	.	CASSLGVGVISYEQYF	TGCGCCAGCAGCTTGGGGGTAGGGGTGATCTCCTACGAGCAGTACTTC